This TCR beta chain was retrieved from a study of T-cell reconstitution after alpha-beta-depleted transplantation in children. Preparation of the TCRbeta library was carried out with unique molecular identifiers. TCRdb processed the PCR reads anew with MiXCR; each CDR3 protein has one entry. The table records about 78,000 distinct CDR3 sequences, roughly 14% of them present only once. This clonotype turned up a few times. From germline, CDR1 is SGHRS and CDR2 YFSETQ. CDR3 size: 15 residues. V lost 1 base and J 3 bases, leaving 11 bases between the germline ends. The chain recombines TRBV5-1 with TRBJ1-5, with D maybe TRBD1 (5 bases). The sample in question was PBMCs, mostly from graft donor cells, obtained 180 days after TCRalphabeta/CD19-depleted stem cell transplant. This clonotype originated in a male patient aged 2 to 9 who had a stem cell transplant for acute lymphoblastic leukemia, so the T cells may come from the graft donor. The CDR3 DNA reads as TGCGCCAGCAGCTTGAGGGGAGGTTCCAATCAGCCCCAGCATTTT. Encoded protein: CASSLRGGSNQPQHF.